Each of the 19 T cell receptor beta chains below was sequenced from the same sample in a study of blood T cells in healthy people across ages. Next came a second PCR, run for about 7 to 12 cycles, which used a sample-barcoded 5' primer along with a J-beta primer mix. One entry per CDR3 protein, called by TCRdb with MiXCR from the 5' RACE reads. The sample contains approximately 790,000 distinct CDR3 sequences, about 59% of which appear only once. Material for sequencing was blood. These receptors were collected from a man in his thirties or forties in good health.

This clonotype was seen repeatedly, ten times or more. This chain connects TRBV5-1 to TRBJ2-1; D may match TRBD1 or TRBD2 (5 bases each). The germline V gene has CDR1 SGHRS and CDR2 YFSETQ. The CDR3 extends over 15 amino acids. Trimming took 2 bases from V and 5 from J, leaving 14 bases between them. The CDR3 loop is CASSFGAGGNNEQFF. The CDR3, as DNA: TGCGCCAGCAGCTTTGGGGCAGGAGGAAACAATGAGCAGTTCTTC.

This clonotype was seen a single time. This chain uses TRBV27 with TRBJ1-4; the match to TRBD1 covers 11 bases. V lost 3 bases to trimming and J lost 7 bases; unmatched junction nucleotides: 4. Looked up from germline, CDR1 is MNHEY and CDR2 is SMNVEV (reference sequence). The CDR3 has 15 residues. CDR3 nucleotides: TGTGCCAGCAGTTTTTTGGACAGGGGGCCTGAAAAACTGTTTTTT. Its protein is CASSFLDRGPEKLFF.

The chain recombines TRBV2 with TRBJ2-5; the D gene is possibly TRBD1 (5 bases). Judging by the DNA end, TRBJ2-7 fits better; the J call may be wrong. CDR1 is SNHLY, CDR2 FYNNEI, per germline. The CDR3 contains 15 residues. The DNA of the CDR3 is TGTGCCAGCAGTCCGCCGACAGACAGTGGCTACGAGCAGTACTTC. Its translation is CASSPPTDSGYEQYF.

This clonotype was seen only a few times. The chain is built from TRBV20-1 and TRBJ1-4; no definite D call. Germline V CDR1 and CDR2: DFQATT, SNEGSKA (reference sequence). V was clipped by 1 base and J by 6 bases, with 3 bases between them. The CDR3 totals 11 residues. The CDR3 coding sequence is TGCAGTGCTAGAGTACATGAAAAACTGTTTTTT. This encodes CSARVHEKLFF.

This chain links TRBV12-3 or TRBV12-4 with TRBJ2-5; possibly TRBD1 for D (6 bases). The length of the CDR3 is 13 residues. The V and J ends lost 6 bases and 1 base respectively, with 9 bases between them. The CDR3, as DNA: TGTGCCAGCAGCCAGGGGCCCCAAGAGACCCAGTACTTC. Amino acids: CASSQGPQETQYF.

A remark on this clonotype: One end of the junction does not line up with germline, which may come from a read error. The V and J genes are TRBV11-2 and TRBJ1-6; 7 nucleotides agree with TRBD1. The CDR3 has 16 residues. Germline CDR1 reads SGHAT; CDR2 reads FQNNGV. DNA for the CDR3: TGTGCCAGCAACTTAGGGACAGAAAGGGATAATTCACCCCTCCACTTT. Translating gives CASNLGTERDNSPLHF.

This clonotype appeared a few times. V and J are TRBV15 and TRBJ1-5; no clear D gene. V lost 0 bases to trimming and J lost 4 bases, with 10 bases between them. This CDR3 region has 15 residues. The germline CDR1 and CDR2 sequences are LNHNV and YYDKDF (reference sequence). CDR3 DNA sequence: TGTGCCACCAGCAGAGATGGCAGGTCAAATCAGCCCCAGCATTTT. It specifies CATSRDGRSNQPQHF.

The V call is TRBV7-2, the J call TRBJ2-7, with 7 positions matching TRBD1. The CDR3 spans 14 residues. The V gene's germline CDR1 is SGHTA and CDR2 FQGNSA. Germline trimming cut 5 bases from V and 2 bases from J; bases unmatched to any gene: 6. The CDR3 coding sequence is TGTGCCAGCAGCCCCATAGGGGGCGCCTACGAGCAGTACTTC. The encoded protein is CASSPIGGAYEQYF.

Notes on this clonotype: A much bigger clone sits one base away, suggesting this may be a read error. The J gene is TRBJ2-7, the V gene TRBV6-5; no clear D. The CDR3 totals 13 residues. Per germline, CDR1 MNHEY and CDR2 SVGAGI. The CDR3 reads CTSSSWGSYEQYF. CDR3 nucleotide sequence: TGTACCAGCAGCTCCTGGGGATCCTACGAGCAGTACTTC.

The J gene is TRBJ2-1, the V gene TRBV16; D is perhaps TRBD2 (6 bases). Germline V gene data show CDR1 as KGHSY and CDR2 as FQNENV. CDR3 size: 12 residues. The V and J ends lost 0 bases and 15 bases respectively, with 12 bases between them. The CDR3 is CASSQSGGDGFF. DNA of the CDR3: TGTGCCAGCAGCCAATCTGGCGGGGACGGGTTCTTC.

The CDR3 protein is CAISDGTQYF. Written as DNA, the CDR3 is TGTGCCATCAGTGATGGTACGCAGTATTTT. The rearrangement uses TRBV10-3 and TRBJ2-3; D not certain. Trimming cost V 3 bases and J 8 bases, with 3 bases left between them. CDR1 is ENHRY, CDR2 SYGVKD, per germline. The CDR3 is made up of 10 amino acids.

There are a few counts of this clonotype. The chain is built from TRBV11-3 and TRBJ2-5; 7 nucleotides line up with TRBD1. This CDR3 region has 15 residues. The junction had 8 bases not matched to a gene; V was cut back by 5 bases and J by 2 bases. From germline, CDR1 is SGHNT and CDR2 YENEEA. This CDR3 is CASSPGTESQETQYF. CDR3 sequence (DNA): TGTGCCAGCAGCCCAGGGACAGAATCTCAAGAGACCCAGTACTTC.

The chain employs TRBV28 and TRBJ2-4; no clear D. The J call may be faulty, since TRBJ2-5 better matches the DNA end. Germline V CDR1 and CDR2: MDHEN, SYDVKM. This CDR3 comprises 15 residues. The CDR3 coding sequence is TGTGCCAGCAGTCCCGAGACAATCATAAGAGAGACCCAGTACTTC. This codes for CASSPETIIRETQYF.

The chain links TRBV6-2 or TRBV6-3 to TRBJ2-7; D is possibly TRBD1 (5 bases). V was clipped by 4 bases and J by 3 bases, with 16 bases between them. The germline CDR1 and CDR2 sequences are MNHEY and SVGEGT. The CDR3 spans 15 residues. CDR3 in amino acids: CASSSMTESYYEQYF. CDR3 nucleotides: TGTGCCAGCAGTTCAATGACAGAGTCCTACTACGAGCAGTACTTC.

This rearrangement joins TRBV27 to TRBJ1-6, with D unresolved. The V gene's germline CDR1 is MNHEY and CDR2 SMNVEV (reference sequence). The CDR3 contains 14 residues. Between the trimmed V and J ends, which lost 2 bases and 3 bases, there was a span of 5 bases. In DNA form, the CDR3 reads TGTGCCAGCAGTTTAATTGGCTATAATTCACCCCTCCACTTT. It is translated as CASSLIGYNSPLHF.

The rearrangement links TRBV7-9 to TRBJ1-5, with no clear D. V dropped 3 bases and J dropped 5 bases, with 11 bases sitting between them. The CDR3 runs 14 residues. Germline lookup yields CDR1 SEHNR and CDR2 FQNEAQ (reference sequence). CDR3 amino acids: CASSFSYADQPQHF. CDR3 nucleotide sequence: TGTGCCAGCAGCTTCTCATATGCCGATCAGCCCCAGCATTTT. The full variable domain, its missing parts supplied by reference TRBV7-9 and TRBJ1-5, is DTGVSQNPRHKITKRGQNVTFRCDPISEHNRLYWYRQTLGQGPEFLTYFQNEAQLEKSRLLSDRFSAERPKGSFSTLEIQRTEQGDSAMYLCASSFSYADQPQHFGDGTRLSIL.

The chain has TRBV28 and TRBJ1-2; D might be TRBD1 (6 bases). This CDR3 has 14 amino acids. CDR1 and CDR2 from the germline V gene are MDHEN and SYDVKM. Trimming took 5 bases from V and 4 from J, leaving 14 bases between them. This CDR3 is CASSVAGAGYGYTF. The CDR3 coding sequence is TGTGCCAGCAGTGTAGCGGGGGCTGGCTATGGCTACACCTTC.

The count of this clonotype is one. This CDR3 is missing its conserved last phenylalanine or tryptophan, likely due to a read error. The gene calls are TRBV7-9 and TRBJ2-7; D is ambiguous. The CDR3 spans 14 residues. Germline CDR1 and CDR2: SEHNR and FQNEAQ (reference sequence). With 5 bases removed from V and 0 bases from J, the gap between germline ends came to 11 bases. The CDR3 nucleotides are TGTGCCAGCAGCCCCCTAGTGAGCTCCTACGAGCAGTACTCC. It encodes CASSPLVSSYEQYS.

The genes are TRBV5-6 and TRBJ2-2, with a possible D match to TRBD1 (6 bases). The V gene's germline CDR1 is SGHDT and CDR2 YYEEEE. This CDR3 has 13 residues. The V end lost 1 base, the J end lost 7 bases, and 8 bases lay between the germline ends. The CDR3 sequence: CASSLTGFGELFF. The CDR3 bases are TGTGCCAGCAGCTTGACAGGGTTCGGGGAGCTGTTTTTT.